The 27 T cell receptor beta chains presented below share a single source sample, sequenced in a study of response to subunit inactivated influenza vaccine. Each CDR3 protein gets one entry after TCRdb re-called the RT-PCR reads with MiXCR. The table has hundreds of thousands of distinct CDR3 sequences, 13% seen once; the top ten hold roughly 13%. Sequenced material: PBMCs from blood, taken 45 days after vaccination. The receptors stem from a man aged 45-60 years who received an inactivated influenza vaccine.

This clonotype showed up just a few times. This rearrangement joins TRBV7-9 to TRBJ2-3, with TRBD1 identical over 8 bases. Trimming cost V 3 bases and J 4 bases; bases outside gene matches: 3. Per the germline V gene, CDR1 is SEHNR and CDR2 is FQNEAQ (reference sequence). CDR3 length: 14 amino acids. The DNA of the CDR3 is TGTGCCAGCAGCTTCAGGGGGCGCGCAGATACGCAGTATTTT. Translating gives CASSFRGRADTQYF. Drawing the rest from reference TRBV7-9 and TRBJ2-3, the complete variable domain is DTGVSQNPRHKITKRGQNVTFRCDPISEHNRLYWYRQTLGQGPEFLTYFQNEAQLEKSRLLSDRFSAERPKGSFSTLEIQRTEQGDSAMYLCASSFRGRADTQYFGPGTRLTVL.

The CDR3 loop is CAISESTGLAGGLPDTQYF. The CDR3 DNA is TGTGCCATCAGTGAGTCGACGGGACTAGCGGGAGGACTCCCAGATACGCAGTATTTT. V usage is TRBV10-3 and J usage is TRBJ2-3, with 15 bases aligning to TRBD2. This CDR3 contains 19 residues. Looked up from germline, CDR1 is ENHRY and CDR2 is SYGVKD. The V and J ends lost 0 bases and 4 bases, in that order; junction bases with no gene match: 8.

The rearrangement links TRBV7-8 to TRBJ2-5; 9 nucleotides match TRBD1. V was pared by 5 bases and J by 5 bases, with 12 bases of the junction left unmatched. Germline V CDR1 and CDR2: SGHVS, FQNEAQ. The CDR3 covers 16 residues. The CDR3 DNA follows: TGTGCCAGCAGCCCGCTAACAGGGGGCAATTTGGAGACCCAGTACTTC. Protein: CASSPLTGGNLETQYF.

The rearrangement joins TRBV5-1 to TRBJ2-7; 8 nucleotides agree with TRBD1. The V segment lost 4 bases and the J segment 3 bases; nucleotides outside the gene matches: 3. Germline loops: CDR1 SGHRS, CDR2 YFSETQ. The CDR3 is 13 residues long. CDR3 in amino acids: CASSKTGDYEQYF. In DNA, the CDR3 is TGCGCCAGCAGCAAGACAGGGGACTACGAGCAGTACTTC.

This clonotype was counted at least ten times. The chain joins TRBV12-3 or TRBV12-4 to TRBJ2-1, with TRBD1 matching 10 bases. The length of the CDR3 is 16 residues. Germline trimming cut 2 bases from V and 6 bases from J; bases unmatched to any gene: 7. This chain's CDR3 is CASSLMGTGDRNEQFF. In DNA, the CDR3 is TGTGCCAGCAGTTTAATGGGGACAGGGGACCGCAATGAGCAGTTCTTC.

This clonotype has only a few counts. The rearrangement uses TRBV9 and TRBJ1-2, with a weak D call TRBD1 (5 bases). Trimming pared 4 bases from V and 5 bases from J, leaving 15 bases between. The germline CDR1 and CDR2 sequences are SGDLS and YYNGEE. This CDR3 is built from 14 residues. The CDR3 sequence is CASSRTTDQYGYTF. The CDR3 bases are TGTGCCAGCAGCCGGACGACAGATCAATATGGCTACACCTTC. The complete variable domain, with remaining parts taken from reference TRBV9 and TRBJ1-2, reads DSGVTQTPKHLITATGQRVTLRCSPRSGDLSVYWYQQSLDQGLQFLIQYYNGEERAKGNILERFSAQQFPDLHSELNLSSLELGDSALYFCASSRTTDQYGYTFGSGTRLTVV.

This clonotype was seen only a few times. The gene calls are TRBV4-2 and TRBJ2-7; TRBD1 or TRBD2 may be the D gene (5 bases each). V was pared by 4 bases and J by 2 bases, with 12 bases between. Germline V lookup: CDR1 LGHNA, CDR2 YNFKEQ. The CDR3 is made up of 14 amino acids. The CDR3 DNA reads as TGTGCCAGCAGCCCGGATGGGGGTCCCTACGAGCAGTACTTC. Its translation: CASSPDGGPYEQYF.

Only a few counts were recorded for this clonotype. The chain links TRBV20-1 to TRBJ2-1, with D uncertain. In germline, CDR1 is DFQATT, CDR2 SNEGSKA (reference sequence). The CDR3 has 18 residues. Trimming shortened V by 0 bases and J by 0 bases, and 18 bases separated the two germline ends. CDR3 in DNA: TGCAGTGCTAGAGATCTGCTTGCAGACAAGAGCTCCTACAATGAGCAGTTCTTC. This gives the protein CSARDLLADKSSYNEQFF.

In this sample, this clonotype turned up many times. The V call is TRBV6-5, the J call TRBJ2-2, with TRBD2 matching over 9 bases. The germline V gene has CDR1 MNHEY and CDR2 SVGAGI. This CDR3 is 16 amino acids long. V trimming: 1 base; J trimming: 7 bases; junction bases outside the gene matches: 7. This chain's CDR3 is CASSYYVRAGGGELFF. CDR3 nucleotides: TGTGCCAGCAGTTACTACGTGCGAGCGGGGGGCGGGGAGCTGTTTTTT.

The chain joins TRBV7-2 to TRBJ2-1; D may be TRBD1 (5 bases). V lost 5 bases and J 4 bases, leaving 15 bases between the germline ends. CDR3 length: 15 amino acids. Germline CDR1 SGHTA, CDR2 FQGNSA. CDR3 loop: CASSASATAYNEQFF. The DNA of the CDR3 is TGTGCCAGCAGCGCAAGCGCGACAGCATACAATGAGCAGTTCTTC.

This clonotype was counted a few times. The chain links TRBV20-1 to TRBJ2-5; 9 positions match TRBD1. Trimming cost V 0 bases and J 4 bases; bases outside gene matches: 6. Per germline, CDR1 DFQATT and CDR2 SNEGSKA (reference sequence). The CDR3 extends over 15 amino acids. The CDR3 region is CSAREDRGGGETQYF. CDR3 nucleotide sequence: TGCAGTGCTAGAGAGGACAGGGGTGGGGGAGAGACCCAGTACTTC.

The sample holds a few counts of this clonotype. The rearrangement uses TRBV5-1 and TRBJ1-3; D is unclear. The CDR3 has 15 residues. Germline CDR1 reads SGHRS; CDR2 reads YFSETQ. The germline V and J ends were trimmed by 4 bases and 1 base, with 12 bases remaining between them. CDR3 DNA sequence: TGCGCCAGCAGCCCCGGTGGACCGTCTGGAAACACCATATATTTT. Its translation: CASSPGGPSGNTIYF.

V gene TRBV27 combines with J gene TRBJ2-1, with a possible D match to TRBD2 (5 bases). The CDR3 loop spans 14 amino acids. Germline CDR1 reads MNHEY; CDR2 reads SMNVEV (reference sequence). V lost 7 bases, J lost 8 bases, and 18 bases lay in between. This chain's CDR3 is CASTFRVGVDEQFF. CDR3 in DNA: TGTGCCAGCACTTTTCGGGTCGGGGTGGATGAGCAGTTCTTC.

V usage is TRBV7-2 and J usage is TRBJ2-7; the match to TRBD2 covers 9 bases. The germline V gene encodes CDR1 SGHTA and CDR2 FQGNSA. The CDR3 extends over 16 amino acids. Trimming cost V 4 bases and J 0 bases; bases outside gene matches: 7. The CDR3 reads CASSSRSGRISYEQYF. In DNA, the CDR3 is TGTGCCAGCAGCTCAAGGAGCGGGAGGATCTCCTACGAGCAGTACTTC.

The chain is built from TRBV11-2 and TRBJ2-1; D perhaps matches TRBD2 (5 bases). The CDR3 has 15 amino acids. Germline CDR1 reads SGHAT; CDR2 reads FQNNGV. V gave up 1 base and J gave up 5 bases, with 12 bases separating them. This CDR3 reads CASSLVIQRHNEQFF. Written as DNA, the CDR3 is TGTGCCAGCAGCTTAGTGATTCAGCGGCACAATGAGCAGTTCTTC.

This clonotype was observed a handful of times. V gene TRBV6-1 combines with J gene TRBJ2-5; either TRBD1 or TRBD2 may fit D (6 bases each). This CDR3 is 16 amino acids long. CDR1 is MNHNS and CDR2 is SASEGT in the germline V gene. V dropped 7 bases and J dropped 2 bases, with 20 bases sitting between them. CDR3 region: CASISGLGGLQETQYF. The CDR3 bases are TGTGCCAGCATATCGGGGCTCGGGGGCCTACAAGAGACCCAGTACTTC.

The gene calls are TRBV6-5 and TRBJ1-2, with D perhaps matching TRBD1 (6 bases). This CDR3 is 17 amino acids long. Trimming removed 4 bases from V and 0 bases from J, with 18 bases in between. Germline lookup yields CDR1 MNHEY and CDR2 SVGAGI. CDR3 region: CASSFSRGLDANYGYTF. In DNA, the CDR3 is TGTGCCAGCAGTTTTTCTCGGGGGCTCGACGCTAACTATGGCTACACCTTC.

This clonotype has at least ten counts. The rearrangement links TRBV25-1 to TRBJ2-1; TRBD2 matches 11 bases. Looked up from germline, CDR1 is MGHDK and CDR2 is SYGVNS. Trimming removed 2 bases from V and 5 bases from J; junction bases left unmatched: 5. The CDR3 runs to 16 residues. The CDR3 spells CASSELAGGMNNEQFF. CDR3 coding DNA: TGTGCCAGCAGTGAACTAGCGGGAGGCATGAACAATGAGCAGTTCTTC.

As concerns this clonotype: At one end, the junction sequence differs from germline, possibly due to a read error. The rearrangement links TRBV12-3 or TRBV12-4 to TRBJ2-5; D possibly uses TRBD1 or TRBD2 (5 bases each). This CDR3 comprises 16 residues. This CDR3 reads CASSLSVGRERETHYF. In DNA, the CDR3 is TGTGCCAGCAGTTTATCCGTGGGGCGAGAGAGGGAGACCCATTACTTC.

V and J are TRBV4-2 and TRBJ2-1; 12 bases map to TRBD1. The CDR3 covers 17 residues. From germline, CDR1 is LGHNA and CDR2 YNFKEQ. Unmatched junction bases numbered 11, after V lost 1 base and J lost 10 bases. CDR3 in amino acids: CASSQVSGTGGSREQFF. The CDR3 DNA reads as TGTGCCAGCAGCCAAGTCTCCGGGACAGGGGGCTCGAGGGAGCAGTTCTTC.

This clonotype was picked up a small number of times. This chain joins TRBV12-3 or TRBV12-4 and TRBJ2-1; 10 nucleotides agree with TRBD2. The V segment lost 6 bases and the J segment 3 bases; nucleotides outside the gene matches: 5. This CDR3 region has 15 residues. The CDR3 spells CASRPGTSVYNEQFF. CDR3 coding DNA: TGTGCCAGCAGACCGGGGACTAGCGTCTACAATGAGCAGTTCTTC.

A single count supports this clonotype. The chain recombines TRBV7-2 with TRBJ2-1; 10 nucleotides align to TRBD2. Per the germline V gene, CDR1 is SGHTA and CDR2 is FQGNSA. The CDR3 contains 15 residues. J lost 7 bases, V lost 5 bases, and 8 bases had no gene match. In nucleotides, the CDR3 is TGTGCCAGCAGCCCCGGGCCTAGCGGGGGTAATGAGCAGTTCTTC. Translation: CASSPGPSGGNEQFF. The full variable domain, its missing parts supplied by reference TRBV7-2 and TRBJ2-1, is GAGVSQSPSNKVTEKGKDVELRCDPISGHTALYWYRQSLGQGLEFLIYFQGNSAPDKSGLPSDRFSAERTGGSVSTLTIQRTQQEDSAVYLCASSPGPSGGNEQFFGPGTRLTVL.

This clonotype was detected only a few times. V and J are TRBV7-9 and TRBJ2-5; TRBD1 matches at 7 bases. Germline V gene lookup returns CDR1 SEHNR and CDR2 FQNEAQ (reference sequence). The CDR3 covers 14 residues. V dropped 1 base and J dropped 5; count of bases not matched to a gene: 4. CDR3 nucleotides: TGTGCCAGCAGCTTAGGAGGGGGCTCGGAGACCCAGTACTTC. As protein: CASSLGGGSETQYF.

This clonotype turned up a few times. V usage is TRBV20-1 and J usage is TRBJ2-5; D perhaps matches TRBD2 (6 bases). V was trimmed by 0 bases and J by 5 bases, leaving 19 bases between them. The CDR3 has 16 amino acids. Germline assignment: CDR1 DFQATT and CDR2 SNEGSKA (reference sequence). In DNA form, the CDR3 reads TGCAGTGCTAGAGATCGGTCCGCCCGAGCGGGTGAGACCCAGTACTTC. Translation gives CSARDRSARAGETQYF.

This clonotype was found a few times. V and J are TRBV6-5 and TRBJ2-2, with D unresolved. Germline-derived CDR1 and CDR2 are MNHEY and SVGAGI. This CDR3 spans 14 amino acids. With 4 bases removed from V and 3 bases from J, the gap between germline ends came to 9 bases. The CDR3 DNA reads as TGTGCCAGCAGTTTCATCCGTGACACCGGGGAGCTGTTTTTT. Translating gives CASSFIRDTGELFF.

In its sample, this clonotype was seen a few times. In DNA, the CDR3 is TGTGCCAGCAGCCTACAGGGGGCGGCCTATGGCTACACCTTC. Translated, it gives CASSLQGAAYGYTF. This chain links TRBV5-4 with TRBJ1-2; TRBD1 agrees at 9 bases. Germline CDR1 SGHNT, CDR2 YYREEE (reference sequence). V lost 4 bases, J lost 4 bases, and 5 bases stayed unmatched. The CDR3 extends over 14 amino acids.

Here the CDR3 reads CSVLTPRHGNEQFF. In DNA, the CDR3 is TGCAGCGTTCTTACCCCTAGACACGGCAATGAGCAGTTCTTC. The rearrangement links TRBV29-1 to TRBJ2-1; D is undetermined. This CDR3 region has 14 residues. Germline V lookup: CDR1 SQVTM, CDR2 ANQGSEA. V was trimmed by 5 bases and J by 6 bases, leaving 17 bases between them.